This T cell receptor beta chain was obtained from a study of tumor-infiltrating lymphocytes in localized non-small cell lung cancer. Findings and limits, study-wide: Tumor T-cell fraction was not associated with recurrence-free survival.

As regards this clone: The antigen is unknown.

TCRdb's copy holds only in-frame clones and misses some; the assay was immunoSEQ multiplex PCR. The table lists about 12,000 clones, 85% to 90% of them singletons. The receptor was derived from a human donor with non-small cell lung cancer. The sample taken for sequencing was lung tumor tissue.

CDR3 residues: CASSEVASDEQYF. The CDR3 bases are TGTGCCAGCAGTGAGGTAGCCTCGGACGAGCAGTACTTC. The genes are TRBV2 and TRBJ2-7; no firm D call. V was pared by 3 bases and J by 5 bases, with 11 bases between. The CDR3 consists of 13 residues. Germline loops: CDR1 SNHLY, CDR2 FYNNEI. The full variable domain, rest sourced from reference TRBV2 and TRBJ2-7, is EPEVTQTPSHQVTQMGQEVILRCVPISNHLYFYWYRQILGQKVEFLVSFYNNEISEKSEIFDDQFSVERPDGSNFTLKIRSTKLEDSAMYFCASSEVASDEQYFGPGTRLTVT.